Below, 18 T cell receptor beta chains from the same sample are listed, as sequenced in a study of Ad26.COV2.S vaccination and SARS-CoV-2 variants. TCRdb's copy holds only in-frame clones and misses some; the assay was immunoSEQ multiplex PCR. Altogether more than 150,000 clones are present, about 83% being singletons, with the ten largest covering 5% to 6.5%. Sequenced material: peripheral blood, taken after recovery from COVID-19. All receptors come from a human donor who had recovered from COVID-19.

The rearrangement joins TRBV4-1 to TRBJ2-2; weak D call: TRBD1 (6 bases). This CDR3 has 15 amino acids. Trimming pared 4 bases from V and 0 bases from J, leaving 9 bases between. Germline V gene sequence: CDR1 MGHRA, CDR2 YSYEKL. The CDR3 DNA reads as TGCGCCAGCAGCCTCGGACAGACGAACACCGGGGAGCTGTTTTTT. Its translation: CASSLGQTNTGELFF.

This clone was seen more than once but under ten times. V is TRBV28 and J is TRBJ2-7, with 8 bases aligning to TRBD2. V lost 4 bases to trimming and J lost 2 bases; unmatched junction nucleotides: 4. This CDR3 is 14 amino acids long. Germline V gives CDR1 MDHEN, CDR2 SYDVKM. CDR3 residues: CASSSPGLAYEQYF. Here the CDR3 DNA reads TGTGCCAGCAGTTCCCCGGGACTAGCCTACGAGCAGTACTTC.

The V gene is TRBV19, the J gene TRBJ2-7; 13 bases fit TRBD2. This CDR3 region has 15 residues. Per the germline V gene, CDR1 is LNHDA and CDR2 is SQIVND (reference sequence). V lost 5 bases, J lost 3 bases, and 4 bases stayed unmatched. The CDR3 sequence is CASSGRTSGGYEQYF. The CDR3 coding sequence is TGTGCCAGTAGTGGAAGGACTAGCGGGGGCTACGAGCAGTACTTC.

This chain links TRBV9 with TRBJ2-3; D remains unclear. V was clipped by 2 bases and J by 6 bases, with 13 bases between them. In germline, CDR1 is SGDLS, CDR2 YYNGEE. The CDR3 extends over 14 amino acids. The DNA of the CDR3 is TGTGCCAGCAGCGTGGGGTCCGCCGGCGATACGCAGTATTTT. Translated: CASSVGSAGDTQYF.

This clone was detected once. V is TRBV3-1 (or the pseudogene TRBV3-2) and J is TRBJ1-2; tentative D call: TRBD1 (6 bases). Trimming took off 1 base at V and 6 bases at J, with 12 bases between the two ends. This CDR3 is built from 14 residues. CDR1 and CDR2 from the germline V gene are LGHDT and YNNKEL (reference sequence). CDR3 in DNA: TGTGCCAGCAGCCAAGGTCCCAGGGGAGATGGCTACACCTTC. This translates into CASSQGPRGDGYTF.

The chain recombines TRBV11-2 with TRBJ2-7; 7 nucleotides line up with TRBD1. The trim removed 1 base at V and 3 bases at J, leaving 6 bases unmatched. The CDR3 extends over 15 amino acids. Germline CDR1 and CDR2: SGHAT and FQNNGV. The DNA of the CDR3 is TGTGCCAGCAGCTTAGGCCCGGGACAGAACTACGAGCAGTACTTC. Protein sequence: CASSLGPGQNYEQYF.

The CDR3 reads CASSQGTGGPRETQYF. The CDR3 DNA follows: TGTGCCAGCAGCCAAGGAACGGGGGGGCCTAGGGAGACCCAGTACTTC. The chain carries TRBV3-1 (or the pseudogene TRBV3-2) and TRBJ2-5, with TRBD2 matching 8 bases. Germline CDR1 is LGHDT and CDR2 is YNNKEL (reference sequence). CDR3 length equals 16 residues. Trimming removed 1 base from V and 5 bases from J; junction bases left unmatched: 9.

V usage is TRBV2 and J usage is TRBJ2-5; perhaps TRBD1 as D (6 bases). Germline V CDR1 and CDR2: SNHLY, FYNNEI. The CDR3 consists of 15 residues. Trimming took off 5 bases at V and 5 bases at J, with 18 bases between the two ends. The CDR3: CASSSHRATGETQYF. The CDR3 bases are TGTGCCAGCAGTTCACACAGGGCTACGGGGGAGACCCAGTACTTC.

Here the CDR3 DNA reads TGCAGCGTAAACCAGGGGCGGTTTAACTATGGCTACACCTTC. Translation: CSVNQGRFNYGYTF. The chain is built from TRBV29-1 and TRBJ1-2, with D perhaps TRBD1 (6 bases). Germline CDR1 and CDR2: SQVTM and ANQGSEA. V lost 6 bases and J 1 base, leaving 15 bases between the germline ends. The CDR3 extends over 14 amino acids.

CDR3 nucleotides: TGTGCCAGCAGTTTATTAGGGACTAGCGGGGGGCCCTACGAGCAGTACTTC. It translates to CASSLLGTSGGPYEQYF. V and J are TRBV27 and TRBJ2-7, with 15 bases fitting TRBD2. V trimming: 1 base; J trimming: 2 bases; junction bases outside the gene matches: 3. Germline V CDR1 and CDR2: MNHEY, SMNVEV (reference sequence). The CDR3 is 17 residues long.

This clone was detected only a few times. The CDR3 nucleotides read TGTGCCAGCAGCTTAATAGGAGGACAGTTTAATTCACCCCTCCACTTT. This gives the protein CASSLIGGQFNSPLHF. The gene calls are TRBV7-3 and TRBJ1-6, with D possibly matching TRBD1 (6 bases). The CDR3 sequence is 16 residues long. CDR1 SGHTA and CDR2 FQGTGA come from the germline V gene. The ends were cut back, 1 base at V and 6 bases at J, with 13 bases in the middle.

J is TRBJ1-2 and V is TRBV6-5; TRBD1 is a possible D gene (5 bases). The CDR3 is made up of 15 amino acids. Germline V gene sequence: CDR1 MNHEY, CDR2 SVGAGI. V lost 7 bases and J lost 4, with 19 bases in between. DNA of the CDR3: TGTGCCAGCATTCCCCGGGGGGGGGTTTCCTATGGCTACACCTTC. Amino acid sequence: CASIPRGGVSYGYTF.

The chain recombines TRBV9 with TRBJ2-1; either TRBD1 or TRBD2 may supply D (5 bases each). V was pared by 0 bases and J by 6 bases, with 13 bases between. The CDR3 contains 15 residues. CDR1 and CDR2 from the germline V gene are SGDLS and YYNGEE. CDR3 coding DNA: TGTGCCAGCAGCGTAGGTGGGGGACCGACCAATGAGCAGTTCTTC. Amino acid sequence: CASSVGGGPTNEQFF.

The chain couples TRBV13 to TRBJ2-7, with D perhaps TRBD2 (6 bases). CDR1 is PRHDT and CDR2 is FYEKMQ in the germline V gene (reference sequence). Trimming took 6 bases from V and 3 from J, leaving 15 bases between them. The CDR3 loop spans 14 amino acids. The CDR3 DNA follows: TGTGCCAGCAGTTTGGGGGACTCCAACTACGAGCAGTACTTC. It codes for CASSLGDSNYEQYF.

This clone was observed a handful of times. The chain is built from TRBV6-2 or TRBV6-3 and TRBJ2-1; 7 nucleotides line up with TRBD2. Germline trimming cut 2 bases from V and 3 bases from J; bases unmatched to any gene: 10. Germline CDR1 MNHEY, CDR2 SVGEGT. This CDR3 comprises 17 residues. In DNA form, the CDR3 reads TGTGCCAGCAGTTACATTGGAGCGGGGTATAACTACAATGAGCAGTTCTTC. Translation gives CASSYIGAGYNYNEQFF.

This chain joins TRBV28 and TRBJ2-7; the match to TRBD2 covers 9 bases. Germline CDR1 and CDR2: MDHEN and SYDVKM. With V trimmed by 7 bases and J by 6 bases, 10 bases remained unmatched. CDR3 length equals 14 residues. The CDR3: CASTHAGGWGEQYF. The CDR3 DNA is TGTGCCAGCACCCACGCGGGGGGGTGGGGCGAGCAGTACTTC.

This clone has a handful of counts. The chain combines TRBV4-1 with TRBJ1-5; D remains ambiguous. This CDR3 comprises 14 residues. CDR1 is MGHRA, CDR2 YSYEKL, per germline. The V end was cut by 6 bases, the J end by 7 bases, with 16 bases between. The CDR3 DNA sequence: TGCGCCAGCAGATCTACTAGGGATAGGCAGCCCCAGCATTTT. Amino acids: CASRSTRDRQPQHF.

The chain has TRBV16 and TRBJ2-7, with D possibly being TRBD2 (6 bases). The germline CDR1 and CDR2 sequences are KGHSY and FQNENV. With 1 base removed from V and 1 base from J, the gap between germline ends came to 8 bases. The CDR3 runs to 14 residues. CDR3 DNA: TGTGCCAGCAGCCAATTTGGGGGGTCCTACGAGCAGTACTTC. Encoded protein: CASSQFGGSYEQYF.